These 29 T cell receptor beta chains share one sample of origin, sequenced in a study of blood T cell repertoires in COVID-19. Generated by immunoSEQ multiplex PCR, the TCRdb table keeps only in-frame clones and is missing some. The sample gives around 12,000 clones, roughly 90% of which show up once; about a fifth is in the top ten. Sequenced input: peripheral blood. Every receptor here comes from a human donor with active COVID-19. The donor label of this sample is uncertain.

V is TRBV7-9 and J is TRBJ2-2; D call uncertain. The CDR3 length is 14 residues. Germline V CDR1 and CDR2: SEHNR, FQNEAQ (reference sequence). V was clipped by 3 bases and J by 7 bases, with 12 bases between them. Here the CDR3 reads CASSFSGRVGELFF. As DNA, the CDR3 is TGTGCCAGCAGCTTTTCTGGGCGAGTCGGGGAGCTGTTTTTT.

This chain links TRBV28 with TRBJ2-5; 8 bases are shared with TRBD1. This CDR3 region has 15 residues. The V and J ends lost 1 base and 4 bases, in that order; junction bases with no gene match: 5. Looked up from germline, CDR1 is MDHEN and CDR2 is SYDVKM. The CDR3 reads CASSLSGGGRETQYF. CDR3 sequence (DNA): TGTGCCAGCAGTTTATCAGGGGGCGGGCGAGAGACCCAGTACTTC.

The chain's CDR3 is CASSDRGRSPQHF. CDR3 in DNA: TGTGCCAGCAGCGACAGGGGGCGAAGCCCCCAGCATTTT. V gene TRBV3-1 (or the pseudogene TRBV3-2) combines with J gene TRBJ1-5, with TRBD1 identical over 10 bases. The J segment lost 10 bases and the V segment lost 5 bases, leaving 5 bases of the junction unmatched. The CDR3 has 13 residues. The V gene's germline CDR1 is LGHDT and CDR2 YNNKEL (reference sequence).

The chain uses TRBV11-2 and TRBJ1-2; D might be TRBD1 (6 bases). The CDR3 consists of 14 residues. Per the germline V gene, CDR1 is SGHAT and CDR2 is FQNNGV. The V and J ends lost 0 bases and 8 bases respectively, with 13 bases between them. CDR3 sequence (DNA): TGTGCCAGCAGCTTAGATGGGGGGGCAGGCGGCTACACCTTC. Protein product: CASSLDGGAGGYTF.

The V call is TRBV28, the J call TRBJ2-5; D is possibly TRBD1 (6 bases). Trimming removed 2 bases at V and 5 bases at J, with 24 bases between. The CDR3 is made up of 18 amino acids. Germline assignment: CDR1 MDHEN and CDR2 SYDVKM. The CDR3 sequence is CASSLRLWGRKVRETQYF. CDR3 nucleotide sequence: TGTGCCAGCAGTTTACGCCTCTGGGGGCGTAAAGTACGGGAGACCCAGTACTTC.

This clone was observed a handful of times. The chain uses TRBV28 and TRBJ2-3; 7 bases fit TRBD1. Per germline, CDR1 MDHEN and CDR2 SYDVKM. This CDR3 region has 14 residues. Unmatched junction bases numbered 6, after V lost 5 bases and J lost 4 bases. The CDR3 here is CASSAGQVPDTQYF. The CDR3 bases are TGTGCCAGCAGTGCCGGACAGGTCCCAGATACGCAGTATTTT.

This clone was counted a few times. The chain couples TRBV6-1 to TRBJ1-5, with no clear D. The CDR3 is 13 amino acids. V was shortened by 3 bases and J by 4 bases, with 7 bases between the two germline ends. Germline V gene data show CDR1 as MNHNS and CDR2 as SASEGT. CDR3 amino acids: CASSDGRNQPQHF. The CDR3 DNA reads as TGTGCCAGCAGTGATGGCCGAAATCAGCCCCAGCATTTT.

A single count supports this clone. The rearrangement links TRBV11-2 to TRBJ1-3, with D maybe TRBD1 (6 bases). This CDR3 has 17 residues. Trimming shortened V by 8 bases and J by 0 bases, and 20 bases separated the two germline ends. Germline V gene lookup returns CDR1 SGHAT and CDR2 FQNNGV. CDR3 nucleotide sequence: TGTGCCAGCGCCGCGAGGCAGGGGTGGGGCTCTGGAAACACCATATATTTT. Its protein is CASAARQGWGSGNTIYF.

The rearrangement links TRBV12-5 to TRBJ2-1; 7 nucleotides match TRBD1. With V trimmed by 1 base and J by 6 bases, 6 bases remained unmatched. CDR1 LGHNT and CDR2 FRNRAP come from the germline V gene. The CDR3 sequence is 15 residues long. CDR3 sequence: CASGLGDSWGNEQFF. For the CDR3, the DNA is TGTGCTAGTGGTTTGGGGGACAGCTGGGGCAATGAGCAGTTCTTC.

The CDR3 coding sequence is TGTGCCATCAGTGAGTTGACAGGGGAGGACACTGAAGCTTTCTTT. It codes for CAISELTGEDTEAFF. The V gene is TRBV10-3, the J gene TRBJ1-1; 8 nucleotides align to TRBD1. Germline-derived CDR1 and CDR2 are ENHRY and SYGVKD. The CDR3 spans 15 residues. Trimming removed 1 base from V and 3 bases from J; junction bases left unmatched: 4.

The rearrangement joins TRBV12-3 or TRBV12-4 to TRBJ1-5; D gene uncertain. Trimming removed 4 bases at V and 5 bases at J, with 6 bases between. The length of the CDR3 is 12 residues. The CDR3 protein is CASSWTDQPQHF. As DNA, the CDR3 is TGTGCCAGCAGTTGGACTGATCAGCCCCAGCATTTT.

CDR3 residues: CASSLFAKRASRKSSTDTQYF. CDR3 in DNA: TGTGCCAGCAGTTTATTCGCGAAGAGAGCCTCGAGGAAATCTAGCACAGATACGCAGTATTTT. The J gene is TRBJ2-3, the V gene TRBV27; D unresolved. This CDR3 contains 21 residues. The V and J ends lost 1 base and 0 bases respectively, with 26 bases between them. From germline, CDR1 is MNHEY and CDR2 SMNVEV (reference sequence).

This clone was detected once. The chain has TRBV7-2 and TRBJ1-5; perhaps TRBD1 as D (6 bases). Germline V CDR1 and CDR2: SGHTA, FQGNSA. There are 18 residues in the CDR3. Deletions cut 5 bases from V and 2 bases from J, with 22 bases between. The CDR3 sequence: CASSASYTGYGRNQPQHF. DNA for the CDR3: TGTGCCAGCAGCGCCTCGTATACAGGGTATGGCCGCAATCAGCCCCAGCATTTT.

The chain combines TRBV10-3 with TRBJ2-5; TRBD2 is a possible D gene (5 bases). This CDR3 contains 13 residues. Germline CDR1 and CDR2: ENHRY and SYGVKD. Trimming took 3 bases from V and 7 from J, leaving 12 bases between them. The CDR3 DNA sequence: TGTGCCATCAGTGACTCCCGCGGGCGGACCCAGTACTTC. This translates into CAISDSRGRTQYF.

The chain links TRBV7-2 to TRBJ1-5; D call uncertain. Germline V gene sequence: CDR1 SGHTA, CDR2 FQGNSA. V was trimmed by 5 bases and J by 0 bases, leaving 14 bases between them. This CDR3 spans 16 amino acids. CDR3 sequence: CASSLRRGDSNQPQHF. In nucleotides, the CDR3 is TGTGCCAGCAGCCTACGACGCGGGGATAGCAATCAGCCCCAGCATTTT. The whole variable domain, filled in from reference TRBV7-2 and TRBJ1-5, reads GAGVSQSPSNKVTEKGKDVELRCDPISGHTALYWYRQSLGQGLEFLIYFQGNSAPDKSGLPSDRFSAERTGGSVSTLTIQRTQQEDSAVYLCASSLRRGDSNQPQHFGDGTRLSIL.

J is TRBJ1-2 and V is TRBV5-5, with D possibly TRBD1 on 5 matching bases. The CDR3 loop spans 13 amino acids. V shed 2 bases and J shed 3 bases, with 8 bases lying between them. The germline V gene has CDR1 SGHKS and CDR2 YYEKEE (reference sequence). The CDR3 loop is CASSFAGYYGYTF. The CDR3 DNA is TGTGCCAGCAGCTTTGCAGGGTACTATGGCTACACCTTC.

By sample fraction, this clone is hyperexpanded. J is TRBJ2-1 and V is TRBV29-1; perhaps TRBD1 as D (5 bases). The germline V gene encodes CDR1 SQVTM and CDR2 ANQGSEA. Trimming stripped 3 bases from V and 9 bases from J, with 12 bases between. This CDR3 region has 12 residues. The CDR3 DNA follows: TGCAGCGTTGATAAGGGGTTTCTTGAGCAGTTCTTC. Translating it yields CSVDKGFLEQFF.

This sequence joins TRBV3-1 (or the pseudogene TRBV3-2) and TRBJ1-1; D gene uncertain. Germline values: CDR1 LGHDT, CDR2 YNNKEL (reference sequence). V was clipped by 5 bases and J by 0 bases, with 7 bases between them. The CDR3 runs 13 residues. The CDR3 nucleotides read TGTGCCAGCAGCACCCTAGTGAACACTGAAGCTTTCTTT. Its translation: CASSTLVNTEAFF.

CDR3 protein: CACGPAGSNEQFF. The CDR3 bases are TGTGCCTGTGGGCCTGCAGGATCCAATGAGCAGTTCTTC. The chain links TRBV7-3 to TRBJ2-1; unclear D gene. Per the germline V gene, CDR1 is SGHTA and CDR2 is FQGTGA. There are 13 residues in the CDR3. Trimming removed 11 bases from V and 6 bases from J, with 17 bases in between.

The chain employs TRBV5-6 and TRBJ1-1, with D possibly matching TRBD1 (6 bases). This CDR3 has 17 residues. Germline V gene lookup returns CDR1 SGHDT and CDR2 YYEEEE. Between the trimmed V and J ends, which lost 3 bases and 5 bases, there was a span of 23 bases. In nucleotides, the CDR3 is TGTGCCAGCAGCTCGTTCAGGACAGCTGAACAGAGGACTGAAGCTTTCTTT. Amino acid sequence: CASSSFRTAEQRTEAFF. The full variable domain, in which reference TRBV5-6 and TRBJ1-1 provide the parts outside the CDR3, is DAGVTQSPTHLIKTRGQQVTLRCSPKSGHDTVSWYQQALGQGPQFIFQYYEEEERQRGNFPDRFSGHQFPNYSSELNVNALLLGDSALYLCASSSFRTAEQRTEAFFGQGTRLTVV.

V is TRBV5-4 and J is TRBJ2-2; 12 bases match TRBD2. Trimming at V came to 0 bases and at J to 1 base, leaving 4 bases not matched to a gene. The CDR3 spans 18 residues. CDR1 is SGHNT and CDR2 is YYREEE in the germline V gene (reference sequence). The CDR3 spells CASSLGLAGVLNTGELFF. Written as DNA, the CDR3 is TGTGCCAGCAGCTTGGGACTAGCGGGGGTGCTGAACACCGGGGAGCTGTTTTTT.

The chain has TRBV5-4 and TRBJ2-3; D gene uncertain. Germline V lookup: CDR1 SGHNT, CDR2 YYREEE (reference sequence). The CDR3 totals 15 residues. The V and J ends lost 2 bases and 1 base respectively, with 11 bases between them. CDR3 in DNA: TGTGCCAGCAGCTTACTATCGGCGGGCACAGATACGCAGTATTTT. Its protein product is CASSLLSAGTDTQYF.

V usage is TRBV7-2 and J usage is TRBJ2-1, with D possibly matching TRBD1 (5 bases). This CDR3 is 16 amino acids long. The germline V and J ends were trimmed by 5 bases and 5 bases, with 19 bases remaining between them. Germline V gene lookup returns CDR1 SGHTA and CDR2 FQGNSA. For the CDR3, the DNA is TGTGCCAGCAGCCTCGACAGCCTTCTGGGGAACAATGAGCAGTTCTTC. This sequence encodes CASSLDSLLGNNEQFF.

The J gene is TRBJ2-1, the V gene TRBV6-5, with D unresolved. The CDR3 runs 15 residues. Germline CDR1 MNHEY, CDR2 SVGAGI. The germline V and J ends were trimmed by 6 bases and 5 bases, with 17 bases remaining between them. CDR3 loop: CASRVATSRHNEQFF. CDR3 DNA sequence: TGTGCCAGCAGGGTAGCTACCTCCCGTCACAATGAGCAGTTCTTC.

The table lists this clone with a count of one. The V and J genes are TRBV6-1 and TRBJ2-5; TRBD2 agrees at 8 bases. Germline V gene sequence: CDR1 MNHNS, CDR2 SASEGT. CDR3 length equals 15 residues. Trimming removed 2 bases from V and 4 bases from J; junction bases left unmatched: 6. The CDR3 is CASSEQSGGRETQYF. The CDR3 coding sequence is TGTGCCAGCAGTGAACAATCGGGGGGGAGAGAGACCCAGTACTTC.

This chain joins TRBV19 and TRBJ2-1, with 15 bases lining up with TRBD2. The CDR3 runs 12 residues. CDR1 and CDR2 from the germline V gene are LNHDA and SQIVND (reference sequence). Losses at the gene ends were 8 bases for V and 13 bases for J; bases not matched to a gene: 3. The CDR3 reads CASLGLAGGQFF. In DNA, the CDR3 is TGTGCCAGTTTGGGACTAGCGGGGGGTCAGTTCTTC. The whole variable domain, remainder taken from reference TRBV19 and TRBJ2-1, is DGGITQSPKYLFRKEGQNVTLSCEQNLNHDAMYWYRQDPGQGLRLIYYSQIVNDFQKGDIAEGYSVSREKKESFPLTVTSAQKNPTAFYLCASLGLAGGQFFGPGTRLTVL.

The chain has TRBV5-1 and TRBJ1-2, with 9 bases lining up with TRBD1. The J segment lost 5 bases and the V segment lost 0 bases, leaving 2 bases of the junction unmatched. This CDR3 is built from 14 residues. Per the germline V gene, CDR1 is SGHRS and CDR2 is YFSETQ. CDR3 in amino acids: CASSLGTGEYGYTF. Written as DNA, the CDR3 is TGCGCCAGCAGCTTGGGGACAGGGGAGTATGGCTACACCTTC.

The genes are TRBV2 and TRBJ2-3, with D unresolved. CDR3 length: 11 amino acids. Germline loops: CDR1 SNHLY, CDR2 FYNNEI. Trimming took 8 bases from V and 6 from J, leaving 9 bases between them. The CDR3 spells CASSSGDTQYF. The CDR3 DNA reads TGTGCCAGCTCCTCGGGTGATACGCAGTATTTT.

The V gene is TRBV28, the J gene TRBJ2-3; 8 nucleotides align to TRBD2. Per the germline V gene, CDR1 is MDHEN and CDR2 is SYDVKM. The CDR3 is 19 amino acids. J was trimmed by 2 bases and V by 2 bases; bases with no gene match: 15. The CDR3 nucleotides are TGTGCCAGCAGTTTAGTATTCCGAGCGGGGGCCGGTTCCACAGATACGCAGTATTTT. Protein sequence: CASSLVFRAGAGSTDTQYF.